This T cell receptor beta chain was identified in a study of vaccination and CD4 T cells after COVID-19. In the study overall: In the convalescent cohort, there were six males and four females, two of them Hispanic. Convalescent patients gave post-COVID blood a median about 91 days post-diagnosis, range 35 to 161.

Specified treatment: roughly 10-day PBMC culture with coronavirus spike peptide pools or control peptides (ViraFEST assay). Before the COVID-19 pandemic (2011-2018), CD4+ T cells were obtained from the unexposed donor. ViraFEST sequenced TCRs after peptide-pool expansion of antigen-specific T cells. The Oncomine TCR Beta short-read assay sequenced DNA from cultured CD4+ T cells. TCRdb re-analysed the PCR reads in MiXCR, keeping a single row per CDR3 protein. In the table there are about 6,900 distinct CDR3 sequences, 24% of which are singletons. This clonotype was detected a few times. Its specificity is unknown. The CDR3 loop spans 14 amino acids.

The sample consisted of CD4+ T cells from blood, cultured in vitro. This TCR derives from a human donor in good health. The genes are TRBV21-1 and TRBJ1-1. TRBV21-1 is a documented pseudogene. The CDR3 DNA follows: TGTGCCTCCCTCCGTCGGGAGGGGGACACTGAAGCTTTCTTT. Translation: CASLRREGDTEAFF.